Each of the 31 T cell receptor beta chains below was sequenced from the same sample in a study of cytomegalovirus exposure and HLA in healthy donors. A multiplex PCR was run with 60 Vbeta primers and 13 Jbeta primers. Clones were read by immunoSEQ multiplex PCR, and TCRdb kept only the in-frame ones, dropping some. This sample has roughly 100,000 clones, with around 10% found just once. Sequences were obtained from PBMCs. The receptors stem from a man aged 40-55 years in good health and CMV-seropositive.

This clone was detected a few times. The chain links TRBV6-5 to TRBJ2-1; D perhaps matches TRBD2 (5 bases). This CDR3 region has 15 residues. The germline CDR1 and CDR2 sequences are MNHEY and SVGAGI. V dropped 4 bases and J dropped 5 bases, with 15 bases sitting between them. CDR3 DNA sequence: TGTGCCAGCAGTTTGGACGGGATATCCAACAATGAGCAGTTCTTC. This translates into CASSLDGISNNEQFF.

This clone was observed a handful of times. V usage is TRBV4-2 and J usage is TRBJ2-7; perhaps TRBD2 as D (5 bases). Looked up from germline, CDR1 is LGHNA and CDR2 is YNFKEQ. V lost 0 bases, J lost 3 bases, and 12 bases lay in between. This CDR3 spans 15 amino acids. In nucleotides, the CDR3 is TGTGCCAGCAGCCAAGAGTACGGGGAGAACTACGAGCAGTACTTC. Protein sequence: CASSQEYGENYEQYF.

V usage is TRBV29-1 and J usage is TRBJ2-2, with 8 bases aligning to TRBD1. The CDR3 length is 16 residues. Germline CDR1 is SQVTM and CDR2 is ANQGSEA. V was pared by 7 bases and J by 2 bases, with 12 bases of the junction left unmatched. CDR3 DNA: TGCAGCGGTTTAAACTCCGACAGGGGAAACACCGGGGAGCTGTTTTTT. This gives the protein CSGLNSDRGNTGELFF.

This clone came up a few times. This rearrangement joins TRBV5-1 to TRBJ2-1, with a weak D call TRBD2 (5 bases). The germline CDR1 and CDR2 sequences are SGHRS and YFSETQ. This CDR3 spans 12 amino acids. V gave up 3 bases and J gave up 9 bases, with 10 bases separating them. The CDR3 reads CASSSQAGEQFF. The CDR3 coding sequence is TGCGCCAGCAGCTCCCAGGCGGGTGAGCAGTTCTTC.

This sequence joins TRBV15 and TRBJ1-5, with D unresolved. Germline-derived CDR1 and CDR2 are LNHNV and YYDKDF (reference sequence). The length of the CDR3 is 12 residues. V lost 8 bases, J lost 4 bases, and 9 bases lay in between. The CDR3 region is CATRAENQPQHF. In nucleotides, the CDR3 is TGTGCCACCCGTGCCGAGAATCAGCCCCAGCATTTT.

The V and J genes are TRBV7-2 and TRBJ2-3; D remains ambiguous. This CDR3 comprises 13 residues. The V gene lost 2 bases and the J gene lost 6 bases, with 9 bases spanning the gap. Germline CDR1 is SGHTA and CDR2 is FQGNSA. The CDR3 bases are TGTGCCAGCAGCTTACCCAGGCCGGATACGCAGTATTTT. Its translation is CASSLPRPDTQYF.

This clone showed up just a few times. This chain uses TRBV10-3 with TRBJ2-2, with D maybe TRBD1 (6 bases). CDR1 and CDR2 (germline): ENHRY, SYGVKD. V shed 2 bases and J shed 3 bases, with 16 bases lying between them. The CDR3 consists of 17 residues. The CDR3 DNA sequence: TGTGCCATCAGTGAGCAGCTGGGGGCGCGCGACACCGGGGAGCTGTTTTTT. Amino acid sequence: CAISEQLGARDTGELFF.

The chain links TRBV11-3 to TRBJ2-7; 8 bases line up with TRBD1. Germline values: CDR1 SGHNT, CDR2 YENEEA. The CDR3 is 14 residues long. J gave up 2 bases and V 6 bases, and 6 bases lay outside the gene matches. CDR3 sequence reads: CASSSGTGTYEQYF. CDR3 coding DNA: TGTGCCAGCAGTTCCGGGACAGGAACCTACGAGCAGTACTTC.

This clone was picked up a small number of times. This chain uses TRBV9 with TRBJ2-4, with D possibly being TRBD2 (6 bases). The CDR3 sequence is 16 residues long. Germline values: CDR1 SGDLS, CDR2 YYNGEE. V was pared by 3 bases and J by 6 bases, with 19 bases between. Here the CDR3 DNA reads TGTGCCAGCAGCGCCGGACGGGAGCGAGAGTTAAACATTCAGTACTTC. Its translation: CASSAGRERELNIQYF.

This clone was seen only a few times. This chain uses TRBV19 with TRBJ1-4; weak D call: TRBD1 (5 bases). Germline V gene lookup returns CDR1 LNHDA and CDR2 SQIVND (reference sequence). Deletions cut 4 bases from V and 6 bases from J, with 21 bases between. The CDR3 extends over 17 amino acids. In DNA form, the CDR3 reads TGTGCCAGTAGTACTCCCTCGGGGGACCTCGGGGATGAAAAACTGTTTTTT. Translating gives CASSTPSGDLGDEKLFF.

This clone appeared a few times. The genes are TRBV4-1 and TRBJ2-7, with TRBD2 as a possible D gene (5 bases). Germline V gene lookup returns CDR1 MGHRA and CDR2 YSYEKL. This CDR3 has 14 residues. Trimming shortened V by 3 bases and J by 5 bases, and 14 bases separated the two germline ends. CDR3 in DNA: TGCGCCAGCAGCCACCTCACTAGTCTCGACGAGCAGTACTTC. This codes for CASSHLTSLDEQYF.

This clone was observed a handful of times. V usage is TRBV5-1 and J usage is TRBJ1-2; TRBD1 agrees at 9 bases. CDR3 length equals 15 residues. The ends lost 5 bases at V and 6 bases at J; junction bases unmatched: 11. Germline V gene sequence: CDR1 SGHRS, CDR2 YFSETQ. The CDR3 DNA reads as TGCGCCAGCAGACCACCGGGACAGGGTTTACATGGCTACACCTTC. Encoded protein: CASRPPGQGLHGYTF.

This clone appeared many times. The V call is TRBV28, the J call TRBJ2-3; 7 bases fit TRBD2. The CDR3 covers 12 residues. Germline V gives CDR1 MDHEN, CDR2 SYDVKM. The V gene end was trimmed by 2 bases and the J gene end by 8 bases; junction bases not matched to a gene: 1. CDR3 nucleotide sequence: TGTGCCAGCAGTTTACAGCGGGGTACGCAGTATTTT. Amino acids: CASSLQRGTQYF.

This clone turned up a few times. This chain links TRBV6-1 with TRBJ2-7; D is perhaps TRBD1 (5 bases). Germline CDR1 reads MNHNS; CDR2 reads SASEGT. The CDR3 spans 14 residues. Trimming took 9 bases from V and 1 from J, leaving 16 bases between them. DNA for the CDR3: TGTGCCAGTTCGCCTTGGACACCTTCCTACGAGCAGTACTTC. It encodes CASSPWTPSYEQYF.

V is TRBV10-3 and J is TRBJ2-2; no firm D call. The ends were cut back, 4 bases at V and 8 bases at J, with 23 bases in the middle. The V gene's germline CDR1 is ENHRY and CDR2 SYGVKD. The CDR3 loop spans 17 amino acids. The CDR3 DNA follows: TGTGCCATCAGTGGAGAGCGATATACAAGTAGTGGTGGGGAGCTGTTTTTT. Translating it yields CAISGERYTSSGGELFF.

The chain combines TRBV7-8 with TRBJ2-7, with D uncertain. From germline, CDR1 is SGHVS and CDR2 FQNEAQ. V lost 8 bases and J lost 3, with 17 bases in between. The CDR3 extends over 14 amino acids. In DNA form, the CDR3 reads TGTGCCAGCTTCCCGTCTGGTACAGTCTACGAGCAGTACTTC. Translated: CASFPSGTVYEQYF. Using reference TRBV7-8 and TRBJ2-7 for the parts outside the CDR3, the full variable domain is GAGVSQSPRYKVAKRGQDVALRCDPISGHVSLFWYQQALGQGPEFLTYFQNEAQLDKSGLPSDRFFAERPEGSVSTLKIQRTQQEDSAVYLCASFPSGTVYEQYFGPGTRLTVT.

V usage is TRBV2 and J usage is TRBJ2-3; 10 bases fit TRBD2. J gave up 4 bases and V 6 bases, and 10 bases lay outside the gene matches. The germline CDR1 and CDR2 sequences are SNHLY and FYNNEI. The CDR3 sequence is 16 residues long. The CDR3 sequence: CASRYIAGGDPDTQYF. DNA of the CDR3: TGTGCCAGCAGATATATAGCGGGAGGTGACCCAGATACGCAGTATTTT.

This clone was seen more than once but under ten times. The J gene is TRBJ2-7, the V gene TRBV5-6, with TRBD1 matching over 9 bases. There are 14 residues in the CDR3. Trimming took 4 bases from V and 6 from J; bases not matched to a gene: 8. In germline, CDR1 is SGHDT, CDR2 YYEEEE. In DNA, the CDR3 is TGTGCCAGCAGCCCGACAGGGGGACCTCCCGAGCAGTACTTC. It translates to CASSPTGGPPEQYF.

This sequence joins TRBV27 and TRBJ2-5; the D is unclear. Between the trimmed V and J ends, which lost 3 bases and 4 bases, there was a span of 12 bases. Germline V gene lookup returns CDR1 MNHEY and CDR2 SMNVEV (reference sequence). The CDR3 extends over 14 amino acids. The CDR3 nucleotides are TGTGCCAGCAGTTTTCGGTTTAGCTCAGAGACCCAGTACTTC. It encodes CASSFRFSSETQYF.

This chain connects TRBV5-4 to TRBJ1-3; 8 positions agree with TRBD1. Looked up from germline, CDR1 is SGHNT and CDR2 is YYREEE (reference sequence). Trimming cost V 0 bases and J 7 bases; bases outside gene matches: 9. CDR3 length equals 16 residues. Here the CDR3 reads CASSLGIGQGKNTIYF. The CDR3 DNA reads as TGTGCCAGCAGCTTGGGGATAGGACAGGGCAAGAACACCATATATTTT.

Only a few counts were recorded for this clone. The chain has TRBV29-1 and TRBJ1-5; D not certain. The CDR3 spans 15 residues. The V end was cut by 0 bases, the J end by 5 bases, with 14 bases between. Germline CDR1 SQVTM, CDR2 ANQGSEA. The CDR3 DNA is TGCAGCGTTGAAGATCCAACCGGGGATCATCAGCCCCAGCATTTT. The encoded protein is CSVEDPTGDHQPQHF.

Only a few counts were recorded for this clone. V and J are TRBV10-1 and TRBJ2-1, with 7 positions matching TRBD2. The germline V gene has CDR1 WNHNN and CDR2 SYGVQD (reference sequence). The length of the CDR3 is 16 residues. Trimming at V came to 8 bases and at J to 2 bases, leaving 12 bases not matched to a gene. The CDR3 DNA sequence: TGCGCCAGCTCCGGGGGGACCGCGCAGCCCTACAATGAGCAGTTCTTC. It codes for CASSGGTAQPYNEQFF.

V gene TRBV2 combines with J gene TRBJ1-3, with 9 bases aligning to TRBD1. CDR1 and CDR2 from the germline V gene are SNHLY and FYNNEI. V lost 6 bases, J lost 0 bases, and 9 bases stayed unmatched. The CDR3 has 17 amino acids. The CDR3 DNA follows: TGTGCCAGCAGAAACCCGGGACAGGGCTTCTCTGGAAACACCATATATTTT. It encodes CASRNPGQGFSGNTIYF.

This chain joins TRBV7-9 and TRBJ2-7; tentative D call: TRBD2 (6 bases). Trimming pared 5 bases from V and 2 bases from J, leaving 10 bases between. The germline V gene encodes CDR1 SEHNR and CDR2 FQNEAQ (reference sequence). The CDR3 covers 13 residues. CDR3 in DNA: TGTGCCAGCAGCAGACTAGGACCCTACGAGCAGTACTTC. Its translation: CASSRLGPYEQYF.

This clone turned up a few times. The V gene is TRBV6-4, the J gene TRBJ2-3, with TRBD1 identical over 8 bases. Trimming removed 6 bases from V and 4 bases from J; junction bases left unmatched: 9. Germline assignment: CDR1 MRHNA and CDR2 SNTAGT. The CDR3 extends over 15 amino acids. In nucleotides, the CDR3 is TGTGCCAGCAGCAGGGGGCCTGGGGACGCAGATACGCAGTATTTT. This translates into CASSRGPGDADTQYF.

The chain couples TRBV7-3 to TRBJ1-1; D unresolved. V lost 4 bases to trimming and J lost 1 base, with 16 bases between them. This CDR3 spans 16 amino acids. Germline values: CDR1 SGHTA, CDR2 FQGTGA. The DNA for the CDR3 is TGTGCCAGCAGCTCCAATCCCATGGGAGCGAACACTGAAGCTTTCTTT. Its translation: CASSSNPMGANTEAFF.

This chain uses TRBV25-1 with TRBJ1-1; D gene uncertain. V was trimmed by 3 bases and J by 6 bases, leaving 17 bases between them. The V gene's germline CDR1 is MGHDK and CDR2 SYGVNS. This CDR3 has 15 residues. CDR3 DNA sequence: TGTGCCAGCAGTGAGGGAGACTTCAATAACGCTGAAGCTTTCTTT. The encoded protein is CASSEGDFNNAEAFF.

The V and J genes are TRBV6-5 and TRBJ1-2, with no clear D. Trimming removed 5 bases at V and 4 bases at J, with 11 bases between. Germline V gives CDR1 MNHEY, CDR2 SVGAGI. CDR3 size: 13 residues. The CDR3 protein is CASSQDGLYGYTF. In DNA, the CDR3 is TGTGCCAGCAGTCAAGACGGACTCTATGGCTACACCTTC.

The gene calls are TRBV19 and TRBJ1-1; D gene unclear. The CDR3 loop spans 12 amino acids. Germline lookup yields CDR1 LNHDA and CDR2 SQIVND (reference sequence). V was shortened by 3 bases and J by 2 bases, with 4 bases between the two germline ends. This CDR3 reads CASSIPNTEAFF. In DNA form, the CDR3 reads TGTGCCAGTAGTATCCCTAACACTGAAGCTTTCTTT.

The chain joins TRBV7-9 to TRBJ1-1; D ambiguous. Germline CDR1 SEHNR, CDR2 FQNEAQ (reference sequence). V lost 1 base and J 4 bases, leaving 13 bases between the germline ends. This CDR3 spans 15 amino acids. CDR3 loop: CASSLGTGRGTEAFF. The CDR3 DNA reads as TGTGCCAGCAGCTTAGGTACGGGTCGGGGCACTGAAGCTTTCTTT.

A few counts support this clone. The genes are TRBV7-9 and TRBJ2-1; tentatively, D is TRBD2 (6 bases). V was trimmed by 5 bases and J by 5 bases, leaving 16 bases between them. CDR3 length equals 15 residues. CDR1 and CDR2 from the germline V gene are SEHNR and FQNEAQ (reference sequence). CDR3 region: CASSPWRGLNNEQFF. CDR3 sequence (DNA): TGTGCCAGCAGCCCTTGGAGGGGACTCAACAATGAGCAGTTCTTC.